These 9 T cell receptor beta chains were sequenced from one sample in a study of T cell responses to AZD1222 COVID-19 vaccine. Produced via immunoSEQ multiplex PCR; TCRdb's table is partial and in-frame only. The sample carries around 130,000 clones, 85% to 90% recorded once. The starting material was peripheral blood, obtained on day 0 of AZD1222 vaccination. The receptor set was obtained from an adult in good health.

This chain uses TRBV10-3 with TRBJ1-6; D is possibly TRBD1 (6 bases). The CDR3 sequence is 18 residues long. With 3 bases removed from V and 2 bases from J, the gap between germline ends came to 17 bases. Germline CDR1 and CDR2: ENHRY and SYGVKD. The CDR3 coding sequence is TGTGCCATCAGTGACCAGGCCAGGGGTATCACCTATAATTCACCCCTCCACTTT. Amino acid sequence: CAISDQARGITYNSPLHF.

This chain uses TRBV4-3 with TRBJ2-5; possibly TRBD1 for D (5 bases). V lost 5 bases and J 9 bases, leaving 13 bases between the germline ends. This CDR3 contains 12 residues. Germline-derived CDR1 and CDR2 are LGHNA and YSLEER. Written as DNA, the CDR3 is TGCGCCAGCAGCGAAACAGGATCGCCCCAGTACTTC. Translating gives CASSETGSPQYF.

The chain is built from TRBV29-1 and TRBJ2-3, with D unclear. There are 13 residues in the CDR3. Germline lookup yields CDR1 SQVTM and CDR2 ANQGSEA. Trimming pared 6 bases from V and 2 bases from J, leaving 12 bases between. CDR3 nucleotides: TGCAGCGTGATCTCGGTATCCACAGATACGCAGTATTTT. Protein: CSVISVSTDTQYF.

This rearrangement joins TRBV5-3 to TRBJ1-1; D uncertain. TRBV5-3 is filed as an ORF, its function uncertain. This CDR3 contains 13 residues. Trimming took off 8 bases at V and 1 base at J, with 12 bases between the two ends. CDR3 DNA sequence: TGTGCCAGCCTCCTGGCAGGGAACACTGAAGCTTTCTTT. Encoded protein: CASLLAGNTEAFF.

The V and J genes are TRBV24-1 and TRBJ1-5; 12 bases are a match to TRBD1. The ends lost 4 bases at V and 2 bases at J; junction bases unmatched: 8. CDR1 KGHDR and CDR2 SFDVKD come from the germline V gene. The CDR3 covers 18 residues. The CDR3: CATSDDGTGGYGNQPQHF. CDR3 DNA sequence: TGTGCCACCAGTGACGACGGGACAGGGGGCTATGGCAATCAGCCCCAGCATTTT.

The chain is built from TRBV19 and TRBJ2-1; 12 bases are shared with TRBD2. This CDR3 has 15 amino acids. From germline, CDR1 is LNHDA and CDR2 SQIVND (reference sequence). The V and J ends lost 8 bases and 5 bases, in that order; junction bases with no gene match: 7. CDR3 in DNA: TGTGCCAGTGCCGAAACTAGCGGGGGGCACAATGAGCAGTTCTTC. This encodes CASAETSGGHNEQFF.

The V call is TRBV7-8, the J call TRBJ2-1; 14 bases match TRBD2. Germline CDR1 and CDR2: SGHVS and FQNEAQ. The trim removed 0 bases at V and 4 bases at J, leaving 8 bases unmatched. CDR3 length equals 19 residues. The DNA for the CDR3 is TGTGCCAGCAGCTTAGCCCACGGACTAGCGGGAGGTGGGTACAATGAGCAGTTCTTC. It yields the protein CASSLAHGLAGGGYNEQFF.

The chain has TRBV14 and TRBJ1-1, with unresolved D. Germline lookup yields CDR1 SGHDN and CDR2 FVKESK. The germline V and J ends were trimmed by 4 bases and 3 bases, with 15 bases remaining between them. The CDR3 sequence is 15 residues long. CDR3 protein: CASSLQTLFDTEAFF. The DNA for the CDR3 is TGTGCCAGCAGCCTACAGACACTATTCGACACTGAAGCTTTCTTT.

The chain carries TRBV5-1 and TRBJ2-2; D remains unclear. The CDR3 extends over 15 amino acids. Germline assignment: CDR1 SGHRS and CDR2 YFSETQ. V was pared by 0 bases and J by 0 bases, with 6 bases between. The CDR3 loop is CASSLGVANTGELFF. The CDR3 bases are TGCGCCAGCAGCTTGGGGGTCGCGAACACCGGGGAGCTGTTTTTT.